The source of this TCR beta chain is a study of blood T cell repertoires in COVID-19. Study-wide background: Specimens from acute and convalescent COVID-19 originated in the United States, Italy and Spain.

Assay used: immunoSEQ multiplex PCR; TCRdb lists only in-frame clones, some missing. The table lists roughly 250,000 clones, about four fifths of them singletons. V lost 4 bases, J lost 4 bases, and 5 bases stayed unmatched. The germline gives CDR1 MNHNY, CDR2 SVGAGI (reference sequence). The CDR3 extends over 15 amino acids. The V and J genes are TRBV6-6 and TRBJ1-5, with 9 bases matching TRBD1. The sample comprised peripheral blood. This TCR came from a person between 70 and 80 years old with COVID-19, enrolled during active disease. The CDR3 nucleotides read TGTGCCAGCAGTTCGCACAGGGGGCTGAATCAGCCCCAGCATTTT. Amino acid sequence: CASSSHRGLNQPQHF.